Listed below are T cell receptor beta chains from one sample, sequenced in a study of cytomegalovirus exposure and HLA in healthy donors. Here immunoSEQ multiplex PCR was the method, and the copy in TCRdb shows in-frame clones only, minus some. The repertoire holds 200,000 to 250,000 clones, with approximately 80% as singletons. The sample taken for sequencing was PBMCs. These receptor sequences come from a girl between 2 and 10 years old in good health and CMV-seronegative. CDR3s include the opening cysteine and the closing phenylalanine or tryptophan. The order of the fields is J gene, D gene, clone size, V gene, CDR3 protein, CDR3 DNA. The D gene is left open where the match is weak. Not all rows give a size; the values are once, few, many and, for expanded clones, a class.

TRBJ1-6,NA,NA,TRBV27,CASSLSRNSPLHF,TGTGCCAGCAGTTTATCGAGGAACTCACCCCTCCACTTT
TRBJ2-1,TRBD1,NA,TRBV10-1,CASSETGTGVNEQFF,TGCGCCAGCAGTGAGACCGGGACAGGGGTGAATGAGCAGTTCTTC
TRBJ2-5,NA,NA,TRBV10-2,CASSGQMRETQYF,TGCGCCAGCAGTGGCCAAATGAGAGAGACCCAGTACTTC
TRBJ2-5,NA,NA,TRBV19,CASSIRGIQETQYF,TGTGCCAGTAGTATCCGGGGGATCCAAGAGACCCAGTACTTC
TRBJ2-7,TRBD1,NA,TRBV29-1,CSVEEGGNYRVSGYEQYF,TGCAGCGTTGAAGAAGGGGGCAATTACAGGGTTTCCGGATACGAGCAGTACTTC
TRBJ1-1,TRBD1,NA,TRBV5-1,CASSFLTGDPEAFF,TGCGCCAGCAGCTTCCTAACAGGGGATCCTGAAGCTTTCTTT
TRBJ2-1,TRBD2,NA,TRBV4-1,CASSQTVAGGPSIDEQFF,TGCGCCAGCAGCCAGACTGTGGCGGGAGGGCCTTCAATCGATGAGCAGTTCTTC
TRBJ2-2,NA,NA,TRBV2,CASELTGELFF,TGTGCCAGCGAGTTAACCGGGGAGCTGTTTTTT
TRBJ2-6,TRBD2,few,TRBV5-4,CASNSGGASPSGANVLTF,TGTGCCAGCAACAGCGGGGGGGCCTCCCCATCTGGGGCCAACGTCCTGACTTTC
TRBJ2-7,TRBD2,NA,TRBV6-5,CASKPGLAREVQYF,TGTGCCAGCAAACCGGGACTAGCGAGAGAGGTGCAGTACTTC
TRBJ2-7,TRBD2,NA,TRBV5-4,CASSSGLAGGPGEQYF,TGTGCCAGCAGCTCGGGACTAGCGGGGGGGCCTGGTGAGCAGTACTTC
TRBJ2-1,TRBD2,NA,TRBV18,CASSRPGGDNEQFF,TGTGCCAGCTCCCGCCCGGGGGGGGACAATGAGCAGTTCTTC
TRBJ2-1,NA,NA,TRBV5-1,CASSLVGGEAIEQFF,TGCGCCAGCAGCTTGGTCGGGGGAGAAGCGATCGAGCAGTTCTTC
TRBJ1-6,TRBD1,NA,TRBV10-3,CATGGDRTSSPLHF,TGTGCCACCGGCGGGGACAGGACCTCATCACCCCTCCACTTT
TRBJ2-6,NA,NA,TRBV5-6,CASSLRAGANVLTF,TGTGCCAGCAGCCTCAGGGCTGGGGCCAACGTCCTGACTTTC
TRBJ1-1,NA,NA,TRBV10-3,CAIKYGGWSEAFF,TGTGCCATCAAGTACGGGGGATGGAGTGAAGCTTTCTTT
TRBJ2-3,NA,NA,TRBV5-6,CASSSAGTGADTQYF,TGTGCCAGCAGCTCGGCGGGGACCGGGGCAGATACGCAGTATTTT
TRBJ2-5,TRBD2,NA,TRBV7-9,CASSLLSGSFRETQYF,TGTGCCAGCAGCTTACTTAGCGGGAGTTTTCGAGAGACCCAGTACTTC